Listed below are T cell receptor beta chains from one sample, sequenced in a study of technical replicates of blood from a handful of donors. Produced via immunoSEQ multiplex PCR; TCRdb's table is partial and in-frame only. The repertoire holds about 74,000 clones, with approximately 94% as singletons. Sequenced input: T cells isolated from PBMCs. The source is a human donor in good health. CDR3s leave out the opening cysteine and the closing phenylalanine or tryptophan. Fields, in order: V gene, J gene, CDR3 protein.

>TRBV6-5|TRBJ1-5
ASRVDIYSNQPQH
>TRBV12-5|TRBJ2-7
ASASGQGPHEQY
>TRBV4-3|TRBJ1-1
ASSRSRDSEAF
>TRBV11-3|TRBJ2-3
ASSFRQGLDTQY
>TRBV27|TRBJ2-7
ASSFGQGLFYEQY
>TRBV5-6|TRBJ2-7
ASSSGLVFYEQY
>TRBV19|TRBJ2-7
ASTRWASSYEQY
>TRBV7-8|TRBJ2-3
ASSPRGEREIGDTQY
>TRBV27|TRBJ2-7
ASSPEDRGSRREGYEQY
>TRBV4-1|TRBJ2-1
ASSLGQGRSDEQF
>TRBV7-9|TRBJ1-1
ASSFEETGNTEAF
>TRBV7-9|TRBJ1-2
ASSLLVWLVE
>TRBV19|TRBJ2-1
ASSMQGQHNEQF
>TRBV28|TRBJ1-1
ASSRWETEAF
>TRBV28|TRBJ1-1
ASSSLDREAF
>TRBV7-8|TRBJ1-1
ASSLELRNTEAF